This T cell receptor beta chain was retrieved from a study of cytomegalovirus exposure and HLA in healthy donors. Study details: Membership in the Caucasian-associated ancestry cluster was found for about 84% of nearly 400 genotyped donors.

Both 60 Vbeta primers and 13 Jbeta primers went into the PCR. Data came from immunoSEQ multiplex PCR; TCRdb stores just in-frame clones and leaves some out. The sample yields under 250,000 clones, roughly 79% seen once. The V segment lost 10 bases and the J segment 4 bases; nucleotides outside the gene matches: 3. The CDR3 extends over 12 amino acids. Germline CDR1 reads MNHEY; CDR2 reads SMNVEV (reference sequence). On this clone: The target antigen is unknown.

Study-level points and caveats: Beyond CMV serostatus, there was no information to go on about immune exposure. Several V segments, TRBV6-2 and TRBV6-3 among them, could not be told apart and were dropped.

The chain is built from TRBV27 and TRBJ2-2; 7 nucleotides agree with TRBD1. Sequenced sample: PBMCs. The receptor comes from a male donor in good health and CMV-seronegative. The DNA of the CDR3 is TGTGCCACCACAGGGGCCACCGGGGAGCTGTTTTTT. Translated, it gives CATTGATGELFF.